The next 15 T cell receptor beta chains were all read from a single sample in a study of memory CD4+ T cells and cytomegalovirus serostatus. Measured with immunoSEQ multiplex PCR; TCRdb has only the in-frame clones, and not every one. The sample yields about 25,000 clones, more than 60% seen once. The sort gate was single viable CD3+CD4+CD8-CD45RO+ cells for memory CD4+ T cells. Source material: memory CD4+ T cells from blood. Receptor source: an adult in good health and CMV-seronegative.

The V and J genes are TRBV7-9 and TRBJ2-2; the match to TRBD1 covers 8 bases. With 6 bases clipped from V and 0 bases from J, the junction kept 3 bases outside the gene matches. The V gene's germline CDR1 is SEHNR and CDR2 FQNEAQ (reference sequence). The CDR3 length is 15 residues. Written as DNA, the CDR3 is TGTGCCAGCAGATTACAGGGGGCGAACACCGGGGAGCTGTTTTTT. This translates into CASRLQGANTGELFF.

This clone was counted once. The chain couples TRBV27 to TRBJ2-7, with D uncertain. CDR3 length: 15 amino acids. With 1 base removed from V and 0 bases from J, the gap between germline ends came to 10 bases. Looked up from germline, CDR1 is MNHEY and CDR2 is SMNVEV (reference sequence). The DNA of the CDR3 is TGTGCCAGCAGTTTATACGGCACCCTCTCCTACGAGCAGTACTTC. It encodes CASSLYGTLSYEQYF.

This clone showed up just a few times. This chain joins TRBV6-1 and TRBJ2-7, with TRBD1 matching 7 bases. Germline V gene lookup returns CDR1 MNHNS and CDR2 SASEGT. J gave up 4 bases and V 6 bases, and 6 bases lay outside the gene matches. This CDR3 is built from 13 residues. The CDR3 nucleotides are TGTGCCAGCAGCCATGACAGGGCGTACGAGCAGTACTTC. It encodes CASSHDRAYEQYF.

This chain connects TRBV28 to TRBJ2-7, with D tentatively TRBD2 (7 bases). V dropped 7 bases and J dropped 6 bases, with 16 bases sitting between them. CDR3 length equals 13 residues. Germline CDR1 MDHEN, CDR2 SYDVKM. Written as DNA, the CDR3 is TGTGCCAGCAAGCCGGGGGGCGTAGCCGAGCAGTACTTC. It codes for CASKPGGVAEQYF.

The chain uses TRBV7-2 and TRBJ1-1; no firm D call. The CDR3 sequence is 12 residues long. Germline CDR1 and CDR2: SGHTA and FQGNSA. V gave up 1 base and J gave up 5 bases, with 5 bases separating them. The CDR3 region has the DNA TGTGCCAGCAGCTTAGTTTGGACTGAAGCTTTCTTT. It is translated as CASSLVWTEAFF.

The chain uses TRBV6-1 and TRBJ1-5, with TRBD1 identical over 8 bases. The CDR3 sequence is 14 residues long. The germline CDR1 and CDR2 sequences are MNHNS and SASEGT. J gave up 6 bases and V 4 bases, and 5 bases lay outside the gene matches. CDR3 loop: CASSATGDGQPQHF. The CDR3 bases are TGTGCCAGCAGTGCGACAGGGGATGGTCAGCCCCAGCATTTT.

CDR3 sequence reads: CASTVGNQPQHF. As DNA, the CDR3 is TGTGCCAGTACAGTGGGAAATCAGCCCCAGCATTTT. This rearrangement joins TRBV5-8 to TRBJ1-5; no clear D. CDR1 and CDR2 from the germline V gene are SGHTS and YDEGEE. CDR3 size: 12 residues. With 8 bases removed from V and 4 bases from J, the gap between germline ends came to 10 bases. The entire variable domain, with the rest obtained from reference TRBV5-8 and TRBJ1-5, is as follows: EAGVTQSPTHLIKTRGQQATLRCSPISGHTSVYWYQQALGLGLQFLLWYDEGEERNRGNFPPRFSGRQFPNYSSELNVNALELEDSALYLCASTVGNQPQHFGDGTRLSIL.

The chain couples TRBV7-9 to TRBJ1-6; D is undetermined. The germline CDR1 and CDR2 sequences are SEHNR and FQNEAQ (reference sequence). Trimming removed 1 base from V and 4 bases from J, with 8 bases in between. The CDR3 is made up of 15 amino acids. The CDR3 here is CASSLVSGYNSPLHF. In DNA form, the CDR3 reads TGTGCCAGCAGCTTAGTATCGGGGTATAATTCACCCCTCCACTTT.

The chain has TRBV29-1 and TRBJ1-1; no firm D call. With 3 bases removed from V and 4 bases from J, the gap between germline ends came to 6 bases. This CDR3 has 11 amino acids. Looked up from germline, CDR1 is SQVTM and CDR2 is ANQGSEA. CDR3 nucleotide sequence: TGCAGCGTTGATGTCTTCACTGAAGCTTTCTTT. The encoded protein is CSVDVFTEAFF.

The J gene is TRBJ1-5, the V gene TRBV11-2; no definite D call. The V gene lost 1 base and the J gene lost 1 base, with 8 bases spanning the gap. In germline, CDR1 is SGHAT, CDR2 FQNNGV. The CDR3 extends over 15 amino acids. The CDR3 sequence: CASSLGLQSNQPQHF. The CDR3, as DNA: TGTGCCAGCAGCTTAGGCTTACAAAGCAATCAGCCCCAGCATTTT.

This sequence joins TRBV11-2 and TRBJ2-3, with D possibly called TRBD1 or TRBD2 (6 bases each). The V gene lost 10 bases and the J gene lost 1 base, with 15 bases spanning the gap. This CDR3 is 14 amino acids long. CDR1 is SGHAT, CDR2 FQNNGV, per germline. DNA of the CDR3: TGTGCCACCGGGGGAAGGACAGGCACAGATACGCAGTATTTT. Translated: CATGGRTGTDTQYF.

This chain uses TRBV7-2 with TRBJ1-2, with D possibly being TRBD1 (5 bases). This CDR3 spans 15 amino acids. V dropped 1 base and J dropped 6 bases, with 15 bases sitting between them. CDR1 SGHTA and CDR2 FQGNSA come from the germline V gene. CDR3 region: CASSLVSGQGNGYTF. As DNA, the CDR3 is TGTGCCAGCAGCTTAGTCTCGGGGCAGGGTAATGGCTACACCTTC.

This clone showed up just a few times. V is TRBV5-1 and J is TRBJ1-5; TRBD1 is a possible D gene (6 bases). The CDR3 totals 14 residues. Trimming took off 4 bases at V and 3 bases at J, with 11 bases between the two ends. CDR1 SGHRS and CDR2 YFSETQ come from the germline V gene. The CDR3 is CASSPGTNNQPQHF. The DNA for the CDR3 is TGCGCCAGCAGCCCCGGGACAAACAATCAGCCCCAGCATTTT.

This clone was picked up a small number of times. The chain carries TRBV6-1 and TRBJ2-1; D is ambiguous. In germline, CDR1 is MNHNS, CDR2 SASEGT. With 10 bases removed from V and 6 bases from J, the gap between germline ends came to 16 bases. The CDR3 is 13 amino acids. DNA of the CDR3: TGTGCCACCACCCTGGATTGGGGCAATGAGCAGTTCTTC. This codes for CATTLDWGNEQFF.

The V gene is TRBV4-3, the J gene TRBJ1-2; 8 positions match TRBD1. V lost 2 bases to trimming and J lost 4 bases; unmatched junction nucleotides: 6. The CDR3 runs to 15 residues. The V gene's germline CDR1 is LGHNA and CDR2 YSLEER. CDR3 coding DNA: TGCGCCAGCAGCCAATACAGGGGGGAGATCTATGGCTACACCTTC. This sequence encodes CASSQYRGEIYGYTF.